This paragraph reports one T cell receptor (beta chain). Clones were sequenced by immunoSEQ multiplex PCR, and TCRdb holds only the in-frame ones, with some missing. The table includes about 69,000 clones, more than 75% detected once. These data come from a study of T cell changes during pregnancy in multiple sclerosis. The sample was peripheral blood, taken in the third trimester of pregnancy. The sequence derives from a female donor with multiple sclerosis, enrolled in a pregnancy study.

The CDR3 loop is CASRVGQGAYEQYF. CDR3 DNA sequence: TGTGCCAGCAGGGTCGGACAGGGGGCCTACGAGCAGTACTTC. The rearrangement joins TRBV2 to TRBJ2-7; 10 bases are shared with TRBD1. V dropped 6 bases and J dropped 2; count of bases not matched to a gene: 4. Germline V lookup: CDR1 SNHLY, CDR2 FYNNEI. The CDR3 has 14 residues.